Detailed here is one T cell receptor (beta chain). Its antigen remains undetermined. No clone much larger than this one lies a single base away; base qualities are absent. This sample is part of a study of blood T cell repertoires in COVID-19 (dated by TCRdb to about 2020). Notes on the research overall: Samples covering the acute and convalescent phases of COVID-19 were provided by collaborators in the United States, Italy and Spain. The material from the prospective study consisted of cDNA or gDNA derived from T cells, B-cell-depleted T cells, or PBMCs. Subjects who had been exposed to COVID-19, were actively infected with it, or had recovered from it provided the deeply sampled blood TCRbeta repertoires that made up the dataset. The repertoires were released in a freely available public database intended as a resource for research on the immune response to SARS-CoV-2. Samples were obtained from the ongoing ImmuneRACE study (first 160 participants) and from roughly 1,300 subjects provided by 6 global collaborators. Sample metadata almost always included a de-identified subject ID, COVID-19 status, age in years and sex. Where available, HLA class I and class II types were taken from metadata supplied by the sample provider and were not determined by assay-based typing.

The CDR3 contains 13 residues, cysteine and phenylalanine counted. Solely the CDR3 DNA is kept, with 39 bases framed from the first base. CDR1 and CDR2 (WNHNN, SYGVQD) derive from the germline V gene (reference sequence). Trimming takes 5 bases from V and 5 bases from J, and the germline ends sit 13 bases apart. TCRbeta CDR3 regions were amplified from genomic DNA by means of the immunoSEQ Assay, a bias-controlled multiplex PCR. As for the original processing: Nucleated cell counts per sample were estimated from amplification of reference gene primers within the assay. To quantify the absolute abundance of each unique TCRbeta CDR3 rearrangement, sequence reads were collapsed and filtered. For each sample, productive Simpson clonality was calculated as the square root of Simpson's diversity index over productive rearrangements. TCRdb took over this immuneACCESS table, retaining in-frame rearrangements with V and J assigned. Such tables are incomplete; in checked studies, under half of the missing clones stem from an unresolved V gene, and the remainder is unexplained. D and trimming were read from the DNA, whereas the V and J calls and clone size are those reported in that table. The sample includes approximately 240,000 clones, with 84% observed a single time. The ten biggest clones cover around 5.5% of the sample.

Results the study describes overall, beyond this receptor: Clinical and demographic metadata were provided uncurated, with the amount varying by source and participant.

A second Seattle source provided samples from volunteer blood donors who had recovered from COVID-19. Collaborating institutions collected whole blood in K2EDTA tubes following their own protocols. For TCRbeta analysis, collaborators shipped samples in one of three forms: frozen whole blood, isolated PBMCs, or DNA extracted from either of those sample types. The sample taken for sequencing was peripheral blood. The clonotype comes from a woman between 55 and 75 years old who had recovered from COVID-19. The rearrangement combines TRBV10-1 with TRBJ2-7; TRBD1 might be the D gene, on 6 matching bases. The sequence in DNA is TGCGCCAGCAGTCCGCAGGGGAGCAACGAGCAGTACTTC. It translates to CASSPQGSNEQYF.